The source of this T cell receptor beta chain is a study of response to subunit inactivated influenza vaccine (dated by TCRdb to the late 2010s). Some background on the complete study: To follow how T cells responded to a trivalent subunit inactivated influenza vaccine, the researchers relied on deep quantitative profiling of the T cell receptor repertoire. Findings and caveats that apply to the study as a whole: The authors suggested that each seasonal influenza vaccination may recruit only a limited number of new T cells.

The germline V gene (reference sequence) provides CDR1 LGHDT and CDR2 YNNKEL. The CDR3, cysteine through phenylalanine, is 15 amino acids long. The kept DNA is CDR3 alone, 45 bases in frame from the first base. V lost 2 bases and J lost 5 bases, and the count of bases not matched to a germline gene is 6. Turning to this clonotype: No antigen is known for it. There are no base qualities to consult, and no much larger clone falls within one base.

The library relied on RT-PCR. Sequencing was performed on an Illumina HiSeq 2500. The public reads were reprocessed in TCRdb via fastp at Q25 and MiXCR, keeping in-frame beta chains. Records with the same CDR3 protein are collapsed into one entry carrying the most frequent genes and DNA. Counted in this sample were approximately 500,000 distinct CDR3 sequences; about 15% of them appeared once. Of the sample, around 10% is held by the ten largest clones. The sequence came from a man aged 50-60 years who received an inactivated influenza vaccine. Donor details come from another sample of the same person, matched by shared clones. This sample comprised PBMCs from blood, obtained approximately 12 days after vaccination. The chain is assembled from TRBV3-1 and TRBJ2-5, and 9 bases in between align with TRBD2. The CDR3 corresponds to CASSQRGGAAETQYF. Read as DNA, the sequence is TGTGCCAGCAGCCAACGCGGGGGGGCGGCGGAGACCCAGTACTTC.